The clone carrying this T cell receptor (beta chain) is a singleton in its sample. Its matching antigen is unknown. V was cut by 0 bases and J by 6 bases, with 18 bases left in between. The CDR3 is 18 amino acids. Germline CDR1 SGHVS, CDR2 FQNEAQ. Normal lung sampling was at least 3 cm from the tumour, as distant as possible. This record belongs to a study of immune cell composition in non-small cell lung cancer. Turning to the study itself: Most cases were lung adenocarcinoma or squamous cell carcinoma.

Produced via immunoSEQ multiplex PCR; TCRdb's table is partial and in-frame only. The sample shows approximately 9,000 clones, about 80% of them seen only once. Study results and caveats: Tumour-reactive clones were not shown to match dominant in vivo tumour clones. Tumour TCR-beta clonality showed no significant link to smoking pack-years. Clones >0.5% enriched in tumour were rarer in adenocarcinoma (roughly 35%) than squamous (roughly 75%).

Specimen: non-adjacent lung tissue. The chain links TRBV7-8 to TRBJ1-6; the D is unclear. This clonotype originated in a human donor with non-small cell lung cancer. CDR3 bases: TGTGCCAGCAGCTTAGCGCGTGTCGGTAGTAGCTTTAATTCACCCCTCCACTTT. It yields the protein CASSLARVGSSFNSPLHF.